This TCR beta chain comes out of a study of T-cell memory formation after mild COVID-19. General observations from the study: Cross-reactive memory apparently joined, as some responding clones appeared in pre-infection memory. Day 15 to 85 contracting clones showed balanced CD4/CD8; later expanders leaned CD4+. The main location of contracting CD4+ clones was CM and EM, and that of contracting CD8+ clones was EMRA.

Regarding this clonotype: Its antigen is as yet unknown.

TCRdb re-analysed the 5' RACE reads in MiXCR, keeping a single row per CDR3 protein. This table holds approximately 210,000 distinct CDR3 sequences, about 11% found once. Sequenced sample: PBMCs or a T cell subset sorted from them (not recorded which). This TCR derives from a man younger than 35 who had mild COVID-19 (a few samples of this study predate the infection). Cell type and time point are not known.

The CDR3 DNA follows: TGTGCCAGCAGTCCAGGGATTGAGCAGTTCTTC. Translated: CASSPGIEQFF. This rearrangement joins TRBV25-1 to TRBJ2-1; possible D gene TRBD1, 5 bases. The germline V gene has CDR1 MGHDK and CDR2 SYGVNS. The CDR3 consists of 11 residues. V was cut by 5 bases and J by 9 bases, with 8 bases left in between.